This TCR beta chain was observed in a study of blood T cells in healthy people across ages. Trimming took 0 bases from V and 2 from J, leaving 10 bases between them. Germline V lookup: CDR1 MGHRA, CDR2 YSYEKL. The CDR3 is 15 residues long. Primed by a sample-barcoded 5' primer and a J-beta primer mix, a second PCR proceeded for about 6 to 11 cycles. Each CDR3 protein is one row after TCRdb ran MiXCR on the 5' RACE reads. The table has over a million distinct CDR3 sequences, around 25% seen once; the top ten hold approximately 0.71%. This sample was shared with a second study, whose subject was T cells of mothers and their children.

The sequencing sample was made of blood. J is TRBJ2-5 and V is TRBV4-1; tentatively, D is TRBD1 (6 bases). The source of this sequence is a girl aged 2 to 9 in good health. CDR3 protein: CASSQDPRGQETQYF. The CDR3, as DNA: TGCGCCAGCAGCCAAGATCCCAGGGGACAAGAGACCCAGTACTTC.